This TCR beta chain was found in a study of T cells in Graves' hyperthyroidism and ophthalmopathy (dated by TCRdb to about 2019). As for the study more broadly: Peripheral blood was sampled at the time of initial diagnosis, prior to any treatment. Whether ophthalmopathy could be predicted prospectively was tested in an independent validation cohort made up of about 18 hyperthyroidism patients plus 17 patients who later progressed to ophthalmopathy. After sampling, hyperthyroidism patients received methimazole starting at 30 mg daily, and ophthalmopathy patients received high-dose intravenous methylprednisolone. The roughly 99 discovery patients were divided at random into training and test sets in a 7:3 ratio. To identify TCR V-J signatures that set the groups apart, the researchers used a discovery cohort of more than 95 patients, made up of 40 to 45 with Graves' ophthalmopathy and 55 to 65 with stable Graves' hyperthyroidism. In about 6 Graves' hyperthyroidism patients, the study also compared T-cell repertoires from thyroid tissue with T-cell repertoires from blood. The paper reports TCR Vbeta CDR3 sequencing of some 140 peripheral blood samples: some 41 ophthalmopathy, under 85 hyperthyroidism and 17 progressor patients. The full study reports these points: Most expanded thyroid clonotypes (frequency above 0.001) were also detected in blood, suggesting blood repertoires may reflect thyroid immune responses. No statistical method was used to fix the sample size in advance, and group allocation was not hidden from the investigators. In validation, the model predicted progression to ophthalmopathy with over 60% sensitivity and 72% to 75% specificity, a median of approximately 6.5 months before onset. A 13 V-J signature model separated ophthalmopathy from stable hyperthyroidism, with 87.88% sensitivity and approximately 81% specificity in cross-validation and 80%/75% in testing.

TCR beta CDR3 regions were amplified from RNA transcripts. The first round of RT-PCR for the TCR CDR3 was performed with the HTBI primer set and the Qiagen OneStep RT-PCR kit. Libraries were constructed in a second round of multiplex PCR, after which size selection and purification were performed. Libraries were sequenced paired-end with 100 bp reads on an Illumina HiSeq2000. Turning to the authors' computational methods: SOAPnuke was used to process the raw data, throwing out any read that contained adapters or uncalled bases, had a mean Phred below 15, or lacked an exact constant-primer or identifier match. High-quality paired reads were merged with COPE v1.2.5, and unique nucleotide sequences were defined as clonotypes. MiTCR v1.1 was used to align clonotypes to the IMGT TRBV, TRBD and TRBJ reference segments. The analysis was restricted to V-J combinations with a frequency above 0.0001, which together covered roughly 99% of the repertoires. A TCS score was defined as the ratio of F50 (clonal expansion) to E x V (chaos), with BLOSUM62-based TCRdist applied between CDR3 peptides within each V-J. Welch's t-statistics and random forest reduced some 510 V-J features to roughly 13, which were used in a naive Bayes classifier (R e1071). The raw public data were reprocessed by TCRdb itself: fastp quality trimming at Q25, MiXCR clonotype calling, in-frame beta chains only. Identical CDR3 proteins give one entry, which carries the most common genes and DNA. None of the V and J calls come from the authors' own analysis; TCRdb made them. In this sample the table shows about 400,000 distinct CDR3 sequences, about 15% of which occur a single time. The ten top clones hold approximately 32% of the sample.

In the germline V gene, CDR1 corresponds to MNHEY and CDR2 to SVGEGT. The CDR3 runs 14 residues from the cysteine to the phenylalanine. Of all the DNA, just the CDR3 is kept, 42 bases in frame from base 1. V and J lose 2 bases and 5 bases, and a span of 10 bases separates them. This clonotype was seen a handful of times. Which antigen it targets is not known. No per-base quality is available; no much larger clone lies one base away. Stable Graves' hyperthyroidism was defined as the absence of progression to ophthalmopathy over 18 months of follow-up. The hyperthyroidism patients were between 18 and 65 years old and newly diagnosed, with a disease duration of less than 2 months. Any patient with an uncontrolled infection, another autoimmune disease, pregnancy or lactation was excluded. Clinical symptoms, serum thyroxine and TRAb, thyroid ultrasound, and orbital computed tomography formed the basis for the diagnoses. Ficoll-Paque density gradient centrifugation was used to isolate PBMCs from about 10 ml of fresh peripheral blood. Trizol reagent was used to extract total RNA, and RNA quality was then checked on an Agilent 2100 Bioanalyzer.

The chain was built from TRBV6-2 or TRBV6-3 and TRBJ1-5; TRBD1 is a possible D gene, resting on 5 matching bases. This receptor was identified in a woman between 25 and 40 years old with Graves' hyperthyroidism. The sequencing input was blood. The DNA sequence is given as TGTGCCAGCAGTTACGGGGGGGGTCATCAGCCCCAGCATTTT. Its product reads: CASSYGGGHQPQHF.